The 21 T cell receptor beta chains below were found in one sample sequenced in a study of control samples from healthy donors and cancer patients. Produced via immunoSEQ multiplex PCR; TCRdb's table is partial and in-frame only. The sample lists tens of thousands of clones; over 65% were seen once. Input material: PBMCs. The receptor set was obtained from a woman between 45 and 65 years old with lung cancer.

The genes are TRBV7-8 and TRBJ1-6; TRBD1 matches 8 bases. This CDR3 has 16 amino acids. V shed 3 bases and J 7 bases; nucleotides not matched to a gene: 8. Germline V gene lookup returns CDR1 SGHVS and CDR2 FQNEAQ. CDR3 in DNA: TGTGCCAGCAGCTTCTTCGACAGGGGAGAAAATTCACCCCTCCACTTT. Protein sequence: CASSFFDRGENSPLHF.

For the CDR3, the DNA is TGTGCCAGCAGCCAAGTCGGGGGAGGGCCCCAGCATTTT. Translation gives CASSQVGGGPQHF. The rearrangement links TRBV4-2 to TRBJ1-5; possibly TRBD1 for D (5 bases). The V and J ends lost 1 base and 9 bases respectively, with 10 bases between them. Germline assignment: CDR1 LGHNA and CDR2 YNFKEQ. This CDR3 has 13 residues.

The chain carries TRBV28 and TRBJ1-4, with D uncertain. Trimming took off 2 bases at V and 7 bases at J, with 11 bases between the two ends. CDR1 is MDHEN and CDR2 is SYDVKM in the germline V gene. The CDR3 has 14 amino acids. This CDR3 reads CASSLPGSSEKLFF. As DNA, the CDR3 is TGTGCCAGCAGTTTACCCGGGAGTAGTGAAAAACTGTTTTTT.

The V gene is TRBV28, the J gene TRBJ1-1; D gene uncertain. The CDR3 runs to 14 residues. The V gene's germline CDR1 is MDHEN and CDR2 SYDVKM. Trimming cost V 1 base and J 4 bases, with 10 bases left between them. The CDR3 DNA follows: TGTGCCAGCAGTTTATATCTATTAACCACTGAAGCTTTCTTT. This translates into CASSLYLLTTEAFF.

The chain joins TRBV18 to TRBJ2-7; 9 bases agree with TRBD1. The germline gives CDR1 KGHSH, CDR2 LQKENI. After removal of 4 bases from V and 0 bases from J, the junction contained 1 base not matched to a gene. The CDR3 has 14 amino acids. CDR3 loop: CASSLGQGSYEQYF. The DNA of the CDR3 is TGTGCCAGCTCACTGGGACAGGGCTCCTACGAGCAGTACTTC.

The chain has TRBV18 and TRBJ2-3; D is ambiguous. The germline gives CDR1 KGHSH, CDR2 LQKENI. V was trimmed by 3 bases and J by 2 bases, leaving 9 bases between them. This CDR3 region has 14 residues. The CDR3 sequence is CASSPSLYTDTQYF. CDR3 DNA sequence: TGTGCCAGCTCACCTAGCTTATACACAGATACGCAGTATTTT.

The chain combines TRBV9 with TRBJ2-2; no firm D call. V lost 3 bases and J 1 base, leaving 4 bases between the germline ends. Per germline, CDR1 SGDLS and CDR2 YYNGEE. CDR3 size: 13 residues. The CDR3 reads CASSGGNTGELFF. DNA of the CDR3: TGTGCCAGCAGCGGGGGGAACACCGGGGAGCTGTTTTTT.

This chain joins TRBV6-6 and TRBJ1-5; D unclear. The V end lost 5 bases, the J end lost 6 bases, and 14 bases lay between the germline ends. This CDR3 spans 14 amino acids. Germline assignment: CDR1 MNHNY and CDR2 SVGAGI (reference sequence). CDR3 sequence (DNA): TGTGCCAGCAGTGGCACAAGAAGCGGTCAGCCCCAGCATTTT. This translates into CASSGTRSGQPQHF.

This chain uses TRBV28 with TRBJ1-1, with TRBD1 identical over 8 bases. CDR3 length: 16 amino acids. Germline CDR1 reads MDHEN; CDR2 reads SYDVKM. V lost 1 base and J lost 8; bases outside the gene matches: 12. The CDR3 protein is CASSLSGGTGGIEAFF. The DNA of the CDR3 is TGTGCCAGCAGTTTATCGGGGGGGACAGGAGGAATAGAAGCTTTCTTT.

V gene TRBV27 combines with J gene TRBJ1-1; no reliable D call. The CDR3 loop spans 13 amino acids. Trimming pared 5 bases from V and 1 base from J, leaving 8 bases between. In germline, CDR1 is MNHEY, CDR2 SMNVEV (reference sequence). The CDR3 loop is CASSPYRNTEAFF. Written as DNA, the CDR3 is TGTGCCAGCAGTCCTTACAGGAACACTGAAGCTTTCTTT.

This chain joins TRBV5-8 and TRBJ2-3; D call uncertain. The CDR3 runs 16 residues. Germline V gene lookup returns CDR1 SGHTS and CDR2 YDEGEE. V was cut by 4 bases and J by 0 bases, with 15 bases left in between. The CDR3 DNA reads as TGTGCCAGCAGCGGGTCAGGAACCTCTAGCACAGATACGCAGTATTTT. It encodes CASSGSGTSSTDTQYF.

This clone has only one observation. The same CDR3 arises from other DNA sequences in this sample as well. V and J are TRBV15 and TRBJ1-1; tentatively, D is TRBD1 (6 bases). In germline, CDR1 is LNHNV, CDR2 YYDKDF (reference sequence). The V and J ends lost 1 base and 0 bases respectively, with 9 bases between them. This CDR3 comprises 15 residues. CDR3 nucleotide sequence: TGTGCCACCAGCAGAGGTGGACAGTTGAACACTGAAGCTTTCTTT. Residues: CATSRGGQLNTEAFF.

The chain carries TRBV30 and TRBJ1-6, with 7 bases lining up with TRBD1. The CDR3 runs 15 residues. Per the germline V gene, CDR1 is GTSNPN and CDR2 is SVGIG (reference sequence). J was trimmed by 7 bases and V by 0 bases; bases with no gene match: 6. In DNA form, the CDR3 reads TGTGCCTGGAGTGTTAAAAGGGGGCAGAATTCACCCCTCCACTTT. Encoded protein: CAWSVKRGQNSPLHF.

The chain combines TRBV15 with TRBJ1-4; D is unclear. There are 13 residues in the CDR3. The germline V and J ends were trimmed by 2 bases and 4 bases, with 5 bases remaining between them. Looked up from germline, CDR1 is LNHNV and CDR2 is YYDKDF (reference sequence). The CDR3 region is CATSRQVNEKLFF. DNA for the CDR3: TGTGCCACCAGCAGACAGGTTAATGAAAAACTGTTTTTT. The variable domain in full, completed from reference TRBV15 and TRBJ1-4, reads DAMVIQNPRYQVTQFGKPVTLSCSQTLNHNVMYWYQQKSSQAPKLLFHYYDKDFNNEADTPDNFQSRRPNTSFCFLDIRSPGLGDTAMYLCATSRQVNEKLFFGSGTQLSVL.

This clone was picked up a small number of times. The V and J genes are TRBV11-2 and TRBJ1-5; D call uncertain. V was shortened by 8 bases and J by 5 bases, with 10 bases between the two germline ends. The CDR3 consists of 12 residues. Germline CDR1 reads SGHAT; CDR2 reads FQNNGV. CDR3 sequence reads: CASGHYDQPQHF. For the CDR3, the DNA is TGTGCCAGCGGCCACTATGATCAGCCCCAGCATTTT.

J is TRBJ1-2 and V is TRBV24-1, with D possibly being TRBD1 (6 bases). Trimming took 4 bases from V and 3 from J, leaving 11 bases between them. Germline loops: CDR1 KGHDR, CDR2 SFDVKD. CDR3 length: 14 amino acids. The CDR3 loop is CATSEAGGDYGYTF. The CDR3 nucleotides read TGTGCCACCAGTGAAGCCGGGGGCGACTATGGCTACACCTTC.

The rearrangement links TRBV3-1 (or the pseudogene TRBV3-2) to TRBJ1-6, with a possible D match to TRBD1 (5 bases). V dropped 4 bases and J dropped 10 bases, with 14 bases sitting between them. Per the germline V gene, CDR1 is LGHDT and CDR2 is YNNKEL (reference sequence). This CDR3 region has 14 residues. The CDR3 reads CASSLLADTSPLHF. The CDR3 nucleotides read TGTGCCAGCAGCCTCCTCGCGGACACCTCACCCCTCCACTTT.

V is TRBV5-1 and J is TRBJ1-6, with TRBD1 as a possible D gene (5 bases). CDR1 and CDR2 from the germline V gene are SGHRS and YFSETQ. This CDR3 spans 15 amino acids. Trimming cost V 4 bases and J 9 bases, with 17 bases left between them. The CDR3 DNA reads as TGCGCCAGCAGCAGAGAGGGACCCGTAGTTTCACCCCTCCACTTT. Translating gives CASSREGPVVSPLHF. Full variable domain (missing parts from reference TRBV5-1 and TRBJ1-6): KAGVTQTPRYLIKTRGQQVTLSCSPISGHRSVSWYQQTPGQGLQFLFEYFSETQRNKGNFPGRFSGRQFSNSRSEMNVSTLELGDSALYLCASSREGPVVSPLHFGNGTRLTVT.

The rearrangement links TRBV10-3 to TRBJ1-5; 7 nucleotides agree with TRBD1. V was pared by 6 bases and J by 7 bases, with 12 bases of the junction left unmatched. There are 15 residues in the CDR3. Germline V gene sequence: CDR1 ENHRY, CDR2 SYGVKD. CDR3 coding DNA: TGTGCCATCAGCGATGGACAGGATGGAGGACAGCCCCAGCATTTT. Its protein is CAISDGQDGGQPQHF.

The V call is TRBV18, the J call TRBJ1-2; D is unclear. Per the germline V gene, CDR1 is KGHSH and CDR2 is LQKENI. Between the trimmed V and J ends, which lost 4 bases and 0 bases, there was a span of 12 bases. The CDR3 contains 15 residues. The CDR3 nucleotides read TGTGCCAGCTCACTCTTCGACAATTCTAACTATGGCTACACCTTC. It translates to CASSLFDNSNYGYTF.

The rearrangement joins TRBV5-6 to TRBJ1-1; D not resolved. The CDR3 contains 13 residues. From germline, CDR1 is SGHDT and CDR2 YYEEEE. V lost 6 bases to trimming and J lost 7 bases, with 16 bases between them. Written as DNA, the CDR3 is TGTGCCAGCACCCAGAGAGGACTATTTGAAGCTTTCTTT. It translates to CASTQRGLFEAFF.